This entry lists 32 T cell receptor beta chains sequenced from one sample in a study of shared clonotypes between healthy human individuals. Naive CD8 cells lacked CD45RO and underwent positive selection for CCR7, leaving out terminally differentiated effector memory CD45RA+ cells. Here immunoSEQ multiplex PCR was the method, and the copy in TCRdb shows in-frame clones only, minus some. Here the sample spans under 2,000,000 clones, approximately 94% being singletons. Sequenced material: naive CD8+ T cells sorted from blood. The receptors were sampled from a man younger than 35 in good health.

This chain connects TRBV27 to TRBJ2-1, with D hard to call. Germline values: CDR1 MNHEY, CDR2 SMNVEV (reference sequence). The V gene lost 1 base and the J gene lost 9 bases, with 10 bases spanning the gap. This CDR3 has 13 amino acids. The CDR3 DNA reads TGTGCCAGCAGTTTATATATGGGAAGTGAGCAGTTCTTC. Protein product: CASSLYMGSEQFF.

The chain recombines TRBV30 with TRBJ2-7; 7 nucleotides align to TRBD2. After removal of 0 bases from V and 5 bases from J, the junction contained 4 bases not matched to a gene. The germline V gene has CDR1 GTSNPN and CDR2 SVGIG (reference sequence). The CDR3 runs 13 residues. The CDR3: CAWSVGGDHEQYF. CDR3 nucleotide sequence: TGTGCCTGGAGTGTGGGAGGGGACCACGAGCAGTACTTC.

V is TRBV30 and J is TRBJ1-1; the D is unclear. With 5 bases removed from V and 5 bases from J, the gap between germline ends came to 15 bases. CDR1 is GTSNPN, CDR2 SVGIG, per germline (reference sequence). CDR3 size: 13 residues. Here the CDR3 reads CAWSYDLWTEAFF. Here the CDR3 DNA reads TGTGCCTGGTCATACGATCTCTGGACTGAAGCTTTCTTT.

This chain connects TRBV13 to TRBJ2-7, with D possibly TRBD1 on 6 matching bases. Germline-derived CDR1 and CDR2 are PRHDT and FYEKMQ (reference sequence). The CDR3 has 16 residues. Trimming stripped 1 base from V and 0 bases from J, with 13 bases between. CDR3 bases: TGTGCCAGCAGCTTAGCCGTAGACAGGAGCTCCTACGAGCAGTACTTC. Translated, it gives CASSLAVDRSSYEQYF. Complete variable domain (other parts from reference TRBV13 and TRBJ2-7): AAGVIQSPRHLIKEKRETATLKCYPIPRHDTVYWYQQGPGQDPQFLISFYEKMQSDKGSIPDRFSAQQFSDYHSELNMSSLELGDSALYFCASSLAVDRSSYEQYFGPGTRLTVT.

The chain is built from TRBV2 and TRBJ2-3; TRBD1 is a possible D gene (5 bases). Germline CDR1 is SNHLY and CDR2 is FYNNEI. This CDR3 spans 15 amino acids. Trimming cost V 1 base and J 1 base, with 9 bases left between them. CDR3 residues: CASSEGGAGTDTQYF. CDR3 sequence (DNA): TGTGCCAGCAGTGAAGGGGGCGCGGGCACAGATACGCAGTATTTT.

J is TRBJ2-5 and V is TRBV9; perhaps D is TRBD1 or TRBD2 (5 bases each). The CDR3 covers 14 residues. Germline values: CDR1 SGDLS, CDR2 YYNGEE. Trimming took off 4 bases at V and 5 bases at J, with 15 bases between the two ends. CDR3 residues: CASSPGTDRETQYF. The CDR3 DNA reads TGTGCCAGCAGCCCGGGGACGGATAGGGAGACCCAGTACTTC.

The gene calls are TRBV28 and TRBJ2-5; D unresolved. CDR1 and CDR2 (germline): MDHEN, SYDVKM. V lost 4 bases and J lost 7, with 10 bases in between. The CDR3 extends over 12 amino acids. The CDR3 here is CASSSTSWTQYF. The CDR3 nucleotides read TGTGCCAGCAGTTCCACATCGTGGACCCAGTACTTC.

The chain recombines TRBV5-6 with TRBJ1-1; D unclear. The CDR3 runs 12 residues. V lost 2 bases and J 7 bases, leaving 9 bases between the germline ends. Germline V CDR1 and CDR2: SGHDT, YYEEEE. CDR3 residues: CASSFGPGEAFF. The CDR3 DNA reads as TGTGCCAGCAGCTTCGGACCGGGTGAAGCTTTCTTT. The full variable domain, with the rest looked up from reference TRBV5-6 and TRBJ1-1, is DAGVTQSPTHLIKTRGQQVTLRCSPKSGHDTVSWYQQALGQGPQFIFQYYEEEERQRGNFPDRFSGHQFPNYSSELNVNALLLGDSALYLCASSFGPGEAFFGQGTRLTVV.

The chain recombines TRBV5-1 with TRBJ1-1; D is unclear. This CDR3 has 17 residues. The germline V gene has CDR1 SGHRS and CDR2 YFSETQ. Trimming took off 0 bases at V and 1 base at J, with 16 bases between the two ends. CDR3 nucleotide sequence: TGCGCCAGCAGCTTGGATTGGGTTAACTCAGGGAACACTGAAGCTTTCTTT. Translation: CASSLDWVNSGNTEAFF.

This CDR3 is CASSLAGSWGEQYF. The CDR3 DNA reads TGTGCCAGCAGCTTGGCGGGGAGTTGGGGGGAGCAGTACTTC. This chain uses TRBV5-6 with TRBJ2-7; either TRBD1 or TRBD2 may fit D (5 bases each). The germline CDR1 and CDR2 sequences are SGHDT and YYEEEE. V dropped 0 bases and J dropped 7 bases, with 14 bases sitting between them. This CDR3 is built from 14 residues.

This rearrangement joins TRBV6-5 to TRBJ1-2; no definite D call. The V end lost 2 bases, the J end lost 8 bases, and 15 bases lay between the germline ends. The length of the CDR3 is 14 residues. The germline V gene encodes CDR1 MNHEY and CDR2 SVGAGI. CDR3 bases: TGTGCCAGCAGTTACCTGAGCCGATCAGAAGGCTACACCTTC. Translated: CASSYLSRSEGYTF.

The chain is built from TRBV28 and TRBJ2-7; D is perhaps TRBD1 (5 bases). CDR3 size: 15 residues. The germline V gene has CDR1 MDHEN and CDR2 SYDVKM. Trimming stripped 9 bases from V and 3 bases from J, with 21 bases between. The CDR3 coding sequence is TGTGCCAGGCTTCTTTCCCTGACAGCGCACTACGAGCAGTACTTC. This codes for CARLLSLTAHYEQYF.

The genes are TRBV19 and TRBJ2-7; a possible D gene is TRBD1 (6 bases). Germline V lookup: CDR1 LNHDA, CDR2 SQIVND (reference sequence). The CDR3 runs 14 residues. Deletions cut 6 bases from V and 0 bases from J, with 12 bases between. CDR3 residues: CASSPRQASYEQYF. The DNA for the CDR3 is TGTGCCAGTAGCCCTCGACAGGCCTCCTACGAGCAGTACTTC.

The V and J genes are TRBV30 and TRBJ2-7, with TRBD1 matching over 7 bases. CDR1 GTSNPN and CDR2 SVGIG come from the germline V gene (reference sequence). The CDR3 is 13 amino acids. Trimming cost V 0 bases and J 6 bases; bases outside gene matches: 5. CDR3 residues: CAWSVLKGAEQYF. DNA for the CDR3: TGTGCCTGGAGTGTACTAAAGGGGGCCGAGCAGTACTTC.

This rearrangement joins TRBV9 to TRBJ1-6; D unclear. Germline V lookup: CDR1 SGDLS, CDR2 YYNGEE. CDR3 length: 12 residues. The V end was cut by 0 bases, the J end by 8 bases, with 3 bases between. Written as DNA, the CDR3 is TGTGCCAGCAGCGTAGATTATTCACCCCTCCACTTT. This gives the protein CASSVDYSPLHF.

V and J are TRBV7-8 and TRBJ2-1, with 13 bases that match TRBD2. Germline CDR1 is SGHVS and CDR2 is FQNEAQ. The CDR3 extends over 19 amino acids. J lost 0 bases, V lost 5 bases, and 10 bases had no gene match. Here the CDR3 reads CASSLGLAGVESSYNEQFF. The CDR3 nucleotides are TGTGCCAGCAGCCTCGGACTAGCGGGAGTTGAGAGCTCCTACAATGAGCAGTTCTTC. Using reference TRBV7-8 and TRBJ2-1 for the parts outside the CDR3, the full variable domain is GAGVSQSPRYKVAKRGQDVALRCDPISGHVSLFWYQQALGQGPEFLTYFQNEAQLDKSGLPSDRFFAERPEGSVSTLKIQRTQQEDSAVYLCASSLGLAGVESSYNEQFFGPGTRLTVL.

This rearrangement joins TRBV7-6 to TRBJ2-2; either TRBD1 or TRBD2 may fit D (6 bases each). V gave up 1 base and J gave up 0 bases, with 9 bases separating them. The CDR3 loop spans 16 amino acids. Germline V lookup: CDR1 SGHVS, CDR2 FNYEAQ. CDR3 sequence (DNA): TGTGCCAGCAGCTTAGTCCGGGGGCCGAACACCGGGGAGCTGTTTTTT. Translation gives CASSLVRGPNTGELFF.

The chain recombines TRBV27 with TRBJ1-3, with D perhaps TRBD1 (5 bases). V lost 5 bases and J lost 0, with 17 bases in between. Germline V gene data show CDR1 as MNHEY and CDR2 as SMNVEV (reference sequence). The CDR3 contains 17 residues. CDR3 residues: CASSTNRDGVSGNTIYF. The CDR3 region has the DNA TGTGCCAGCAGTACGAACCGGGACGGTGTCTCTGGAAACACCATATATTTT.

The J gene is TRBJ1-1, the V gene TRBV5-1, with a possible D match to TRBD1 (5 bases). From germline, CDR1 is SGHRS and CDR2 YFSETQ. This CDR3 is built from 13 residues. The ends were cut back, 0 bases at V and 5 bases at J, with 8 bases in the middle. As DNA, the CDR3 is TGCGCCAGCAGCTTGGTGGACACAACTGAAGCTTTCTTT. Protein sequence: CASSLVDTTEAFF.

The V and J genes are TRBV5-1 and TRBJ2-7; 13 positions match TRBD2. The junction had 7 bases not matched to a gene; V was cut back by 0 bases and J by 4 bases. In germline, CDR1 is SGHRS, CDR2 YFSETQ. There are 17 residues in the CDR3. CDR3 sequence: CASSLGSGLAGTYEQYF. CDR3 in DNA: TGCGCCAGCAGCTTGGGTTCGGGACTAGCGGGGACGTACGAGCAGTACTTC.

The chain joins TRBV7-9 to TRBJ2-6, with TRBD1 matching over 7 bases. The CDR3 has 18 residues. Looked up from germline, CDR1 is SEHNR and CDR2 is FQNEAQ (reference sequence). V was clipped by 4 bases and J by 0 bases; unmatched bases: 9. DNA for the CDR3: TGTGCCAGCAGCTCCGACAGGGTTCTGAGCTCTGGGGCCAACGTCCTGACTTTC. Its translation is CASSSDRVLSSGANVLTF.

This clone has just a few counts. This sequence joins TRBV30 and TRBJ1-1, with D possibly matching TRBD1 (5 bases). The CDR3 covers 13 residues. Germline CDR1 and CDR2: GTSNPN and SVGIG (reference sequence). V lost 2 bases to trimming and J lost 5 bases, with 12 bases between them. The CDR3 spells CAWSLLGGTEAFF. DNA for the CDR3: TGTGCCTGGAGTCTCCTGGGGGGAACTGAAGCTTTCTTT.

This clone has a single count. V usage is TRBV6-6 and J usage is TRBJ2-3, with unresolved D. Trimming cost V 5 bases and J 5 bases, with 17 bases left between them. Germline assignment: CDR1 MNHNY and CDR2 SVGAGI (reference sequence). The CDR3 extends over 15 amino acids. CDR3 in DNA: TGTGCCAGCAGTCGTCCGGACGAAGTAGGAGATACGCAGTATTTT. It encodes CASSRPDEVGDTQYF.

V and J are TRBV7-9 and TRBJ2-2; D not resolved. V was pared by 2 bases and J by 0 bases, with 7 bases between. Germline CDR1 and CDR2: SEHNR and FQNEAQ (reference sequence). CDR3 length equals 15 residues. As DNA, the CDR3 is TGTGCCAGCAGCTTACTGCTAGCGAACACCGGGGAGCTGTTTTTT. Its protein is CASSLLLANTGELFF.

This clone has just one count. This chain uses TRBV28 with TRBJ2-7, with 10 positions matching TRBD2. CDR1 and CDR2 (germline): MDHEN, SYDVKM. After removal of 5 bases from V and 6 bases from J, the junction contained 13 bases not matched to a gene. The CDR3 runs to 16 residues. CDR3 nucleotide sequence: TGTGCCAGCAGTGATCCAAAACTAGCGGGATTATCCGAGCAGTACTTC. It encodes CASSDPKLAGLSEQYF.

V and J are TRBV11-2 and TRBJ2-1; 7 positions match TRBD2. Germline V gene sequence: CDR1 SGHAT, CDR2 FQNNGV. V was clipped by 6 bases and J by 7 bases; unmatched bases: 6. The CDR3 runs to 13 residues. The CDR3 loop reads CASRQTSENEQFF. In DNA, the CDR3 is TGTGCCAGCAGACAAACTAGCGAGAATGAGCAGTTCTTC.

For this clone: Other DNA sequences of this sample code for an identical CDR3. The chain recombines TRBV9 with TRBJ2-3, with 9 bases identical to TRBD2. The CDR3 covers 15 residues. Germline assignment: CDR1 SGDLS and CDR2 YYNGEE. The V and J ends lost 0 bases and 1 base, in that order; junction bases with no gene match: 0. The CDR3 DNA follows: TGTGCCAGCAGCGTAGGCGGGGGGGGCACAGATACGCAGTATTTT. It is translated as CASSVGGGGTDTQYF.

V gene TRBV27 combines with J gene TRBJ2-7; D possibly corresponds to TRBD2 (6 bases). V was cut by 5 bases and J by 0 bases, with 14 bases left in between. The CDR3 is 15 amino acids. The V gene's germline CDR1 is MNHEY and CDR2 SMNVEV (reference sequence). CDR3 bases: TGTGCCAGCAGTCCCAACGACGGGGGCTCCTACGAGCAGTACTTC. Residues: CASSPNDGGSYEQYF.

Regarding this clone: Other DNA variants within this sample encode the same CDR3. The chain recombines TRBV4-1 with TRBJ2-7; 11 bases match TRBD1. The CDR3 has 14 residues. The trim removed 3 bases at V and 4 bases at J, leaving 2 bases unmatched. CDR1 is MGHRA, CDR2 YSYEKL, per germline. The CDR3 nucleotides read TGCGCCAGCAGCCAGGACAGGGGGCTTTACGAGCAGTACTTC. This translates into CASSQDRGLYEQYF.

The chain has TRBV27 and TRBJ2-1; perhaps TRBD2 as D (6 bases). Germline assignment: CDR1 MNHEY and CDR2 SMNVEV (reference sequence). CDR3 length: 19 amino acids. The V end lost 6 bases, the J end lost 3 bases, and 27 bases lay between the germline ends. CDR3 DNA sequence: TGTGCCAGCAGCCATAACCTCGATATAGCGGAGAGTGGCTACAATGAGCAGTTCTTC. Protein: CASSHNLDIAESGYNEQFF.

The chain joins TRBV12-5 to TRBJ2-7; 7 bases map to TRBD2. The V and J ends lost 0 bases and 6 bases, in that order; junction bases with no gene match: 2. The CDR3 runs to 13 residues. The germline V gene encodes CDR1 LGHNT and CDR2 FRNRAP. The CDR3 region is CASGLVIAGEQYF. In DNA, the CDR3 is TGTGCTAGTGGTTTGGTAATAGCGGGCGAGCAGTACTTC.

This clone occurred once. This rearrangement joins TRBV28 to TRBJ2-1, with TRBD1 matching 9 bases. The germline V gene encodes CDR1 MDHEN and CDR2 SYDVKM. This CDR3 spans 13 amino acids. V dropped 11 bases and J dropped 10; count of bases not matched to a gene: 12. DNA for the CDR3: TGTGCCGAACCTAAGACAGGGGGGCGCGAGCAGTTCTTC. Residues: CAEPKTGGREQFF.